The rows below give T cell receptor beta chains drawn from one sample of a study of T cells in Graves' hyperthyroidism and ophthalmopathy. MiXCR was run by TCRdb on the multiplex PCR reads, yielding one entry per CDR3 protein. The sample includes 50,000 to 75,000 distinct CDR3 sequences, about 49% of them seen just once. The material sequenced was blood. These receptors came from a woman aged 30 to 39 with Graves' ophthalmopathy. Each CDR3 is given with its conserved first and last residue. The D gene is left open where the match is weak. Clone size is given for some rows only: seen once, a few or many times, or a class if the clone is expanded.

j_call v_call d_call clone_size cdr3_aa cdr3_nt
TRBJ2-7 TRBV2 TRBD2 - CASSLGTSGMEYEQYF TGTGCCAGCAGTTTAGGGACTAGCGGGATGGAGTACGAGCAGTACTTC
TRBJ2-1 TRBV9 TRBD2 - CASSARLATGNEQFF TGTGCCAGCAGCGCCCGACTAGCGACTGGCAATGAGCAGTTCTTC
TRBJ2-1 TRBV19 TRBD1 many CASSAFRFGTGYNEQFF TGTGCCAGTAGTGCTTTTAGGTTCGGGACAGGCTACAATGAGCAGTTCTTC
TRBJ2-5 TRBV28 TRBD2 few CASSLIGTSGRAETQYF TGTGCCAGCAGTTTAATAGGAACTAGCGGGAGGGCTGAGACCCAGTACTTC
TRBJ1-3 TRBV7-8 TRBD1 - CASSPRDRAGNTIYF TGTGCCAGCAGCCCACGGGACAGGGCTGGAAACACCATATATTTT
TRBJ2-1 TRBV20-1 - - CSATRDFRTDTQFF TGCAGTGCTACTCGGGACTTCCGCACAGATACGCAGTTCTTC
TRBJ2-3 TRBV6-5 - - CASRAGMSTDTQYF TGTGCCAGCCGGGCAGGCATGAGCACAGATACGCAGTATTTT
TRBJ2-7 TRBV7-6 TRBD1 - CASSLVGAGGGEQYF TGTGCTAGCAGCTTAGTTGGGGCAGGGGGCGGCGAGCAGTACTTC
TRBJ2-6 TRBV2 - medium-sized CASSILGAGANVLTF TGTGCCAGCAGTATCTTGGGAGCTGGGGCCAACGTCCTGACTTTC
TRBJ1-4 TRBV9 - many CASSVGEISNEKLFF TGTGCCAGCAGCGTGGGTGAGATATCTAATGAAAAACTGTTTTTT
TRBJ2-5 TRBV12-5 - many CASGLGSGQETQYF TGTGCTAGTGGTTTAGGTAGCGGCCAAGAGACCCAGTACTTC
TRBJ1-5 TRBV19 - - CASGPPGSYEQPQHF TGTGCCAGTGGACCGCCAGGGAGCTACGAGCAGCCCCAGCATTTT
TRBJ2-3 TRBV5-1 - - CASSLAESTGTQYF TGCGCCAGCAGTCTCGCCGAAAGCACAGGTACGCAGTATTTT
TRBJ2-2 TRBV12-3/TRBV12-4 - many CASSPQRVGTGELFF TGTGCCAGCAGTCCCCAAAGGGTAGGAACCGGGGAGCTGTTTTTT
TRBJ1-2 TRBV7-2 - - CARSLTGQAGHTF TGTGCCAGAAGCTTGACAGGTCAAGCGGGGCACACCTTC
TRBJ1-5 TRBV12-3/TRBV12-4 TRBD1 many CASGTGLYQPQHF TGTGCCAGCGGGACAGGGTTGTATCAGCCCCAGCATTTT
TRBJ2-5 TRBV4-2 - many CASSPYSGTQETQYF TGTGCCAGCAGCCCGTACTCCGGGACTCAAGAGACCCAGTACTTC
TRBJ2-2 TRBV4-2 - once CACTTVLLTGELFF TGTGCCTGCACCACAGTCTTACTAACCGGTGAGCTGTTTTTT
TRBJ2-5 TRBV7-6 - once CASSSGPETVYLETQYF TGTGCCAGCAGCTCCGGGCCCGAGACAGTGTATTTAGAGACCCAGTACTTC
TRBJ2-3 TRBV2 - many CASTRDPDTQYF TGTGCCAGCACACGGGACCCAGATACGCAGTATTTT
TRBJ1-5 TRBV28 - many CASSPVRGNQPQHF TGTGCCAGCAGTCCCGTACGGGGGAATCAGCCCCAGCATTTT
TRBJ2-7 TRBV19 - many CASGPPGSYEQYF TGTGCCAGTGGACCGCCAGGGAGCTACGAGCAGTACTTC
TRBJ2-7 TRBV20-1 TRBD1 - CSARPGQDGQGQVIYEQYF TGCAGTGCTAGACCCGGCCAGGATGGTCAGGGACAGGTTATTTACGAGCAGTACTTC
TRBJ1-3 TRBV28 TRBD1 many CASRRDRGPYSGNTIYF TGTGCCAGCAGGCGGGACAGGGGGCCTTATTCTGGAAACACCATATATTTT
TRBJ2-7 TRBV7-2 TRBD2 many CASRSGGPTYEQYF TGTGCCAGCAGGTCGGGAGGGCCCACGTACGAGCAGTACTTC